This T cell receptor beta chain emerged from a study of blood T cell repertoires in COVID-19. The overall study: COVID-19 samples from acute and convalescent phases originated in the United States, Italy and Spain. Nucleic acid was either cDNA or gDNA, and it came from T cells, B-cell-depleted T cells, or PBMCs.

Original handling: Estimated nucleated cell counts came from reference gene primer amplification. Assay used: immunoSEQ multiplex PCR; TCRdb lists only in-frame clones, some missing. D and trimming come from the DNA, and the V and J calls and clone size come from that table. The sample has 300,000 to 400,000 clones; around 87% are singletons. CDR1 is SGHNT and CDR2 is YYREEE in the germline V gene (reference sequence). V trimming: 6 bases; J trimming: 4 bases; junction bases outside the gene matches: 9. The CDR3 consists of 14 residues. The sample taken for sequencing was peripheral blood. The clonotype was recovered from a human donor in a cohort sampled during active COVID-19. The V and J genes are TRBV5-4 and TRBJ1-2; the match to TRBD1 covers 7 bases. CDR3 DNA sequence: TGTGCCAGCACCCTAGGGACAGCTCGCTATGGCTACACCTTC. Its translation is CASTLGTARYGYTF.